The clone carrying this T cell receptor (beta chain) was counted between two and nine times. The data were obtained in a study of blood T cell repertoires in COVID-19. Study overall: COVID-19 samples collected from the United States, Italy and Spain covered acute and convalescent phases. T cells, B-cell-depleted T cells, or PBMCs provided the cDNA or gDNA that served as material.

Original analysis: The assay estimated nucleated cells by amplifying reference gene primers. Produced via immunoSEQ multiplex PCR; TCRdb's table is partial and in-frame only. The V and J calls and clone size were taken over from that table, and D and trimming were inferred from the DNA. Of 400,000 to 550,000 clones listed, about 89% are singletons. Per the germline V gene, CDR1 is MNHNY and CDR2 is SVGAGI (reference sequence). This CDR3 region has 14 residues. After removal of 2 bases from V and 2 bases from J, the junction contained 0 bases not matched to a gene. The rearrangement uses TRBV6-6 and TRBJ1-3, with 7 nucleotides matching TRBD1. This receptor was identified in a woman aged 25 to 39 with acute or convalescent COVID-19. Sequencing was performed on peripheral blood. The CDR3 loop is CASSYTGAGNTIYF. CDR3 bases: TGTGCCAGCAGTTACACAGGGGCTGGAAACACCATATATTTT.